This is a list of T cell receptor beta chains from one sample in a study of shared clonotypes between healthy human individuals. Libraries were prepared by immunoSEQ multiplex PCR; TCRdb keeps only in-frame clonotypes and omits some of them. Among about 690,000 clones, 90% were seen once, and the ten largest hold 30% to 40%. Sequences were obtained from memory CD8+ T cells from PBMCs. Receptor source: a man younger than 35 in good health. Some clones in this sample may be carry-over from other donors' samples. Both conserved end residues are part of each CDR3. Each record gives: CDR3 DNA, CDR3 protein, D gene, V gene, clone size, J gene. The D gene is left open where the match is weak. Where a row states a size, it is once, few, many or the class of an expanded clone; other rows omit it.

CDR3 DNA: TGTGCCAGCAGCTTAACTGGGACCGCTAGAGATGAGCAGTTCTTC
CDR3 protein: CASSLTGTARDEQFF
D gene: -
V gene: TRBV7-3
clone size: few
J gene: TRBJ2-1

CDR3 DNA: TGTGCCAGCAGCGTAGGCTCGGCTCAAGAAAAACTGTTTTTT
CDR3 protein: CASSVGSAQEKLFF
D gene: -
V gene: TRBV9
clone size: -
J gene: TRBJ1-4

CDR3 DNA: TGTGCCAGCAGGACCACAGGGGGTCCCACCTACGAGCAGTACTTC
CDR3 protein: CASRTTGGPTYEQYF
D gene: TRBD1
V gene: TRBV7-9
clone size: -
J gene: TRBJ2-7

CDR3 DNA: TGTGCCAGCAGCAATAGCCGGGGGGAGACCCAGTACTTC
CDR3 protein: CASSNSRGETQYF
D gene: -
V gene: TRBV5-5
clone size: -
J gene: TRBJ2-5

CDR3 DNA: TGTGCCAGCAGTCGCCTTTCCGGGACAGCTACCTACGAGCAGTACTTC
CDR3 protein: CASSRLSGTATYEQYF
D gene: TRBD1
V gene: TRBV6-4
clone size: once
J gene: TRBJ2-7

CDR3 DNA: TGTGCCAGCAGCTTGGGATCCCGGACAGGGGCTCAGGGGAACACTGAAGCTTTCTTT
CDR3 protein: CASSLGSRTGAQGNTEAFF
D gene: TRBD1
V gene: TRBV5-4
clone size: -
J gene: TRBJ1-1

CDR3 DNA: TGTGCCAGCAGTATCACCTTAACCAGCGAGCAGTACTTC
CDR3 protein: CASSITLTSEQYF
D gene: -
V gene: TRBV27
clone size: few
J gene: TRBJ2-7

CDR3 DNA: TGCGCCAGCAGCCAACCAATATGGCGGGAGGACCGACGGGAGCAGTTCTTC
CDR3 protein: CASSQPIWREDRREQFF
D gene: TRBD2
V gene: TRBV4-1
clone size: -
J gene: TRBJ2-1

CDR3 DNA: TGTGCCAGCAGTCCCTACGTGGGGGGGCCGACTAATGAAAAACTGTTTTTT
CDR3 protein: CASSPYVGGPTNEKLFF
D gene: -
V gene: TRBV2
clone size: -
J gene: TRBJ1-4

CDR3 DNA: TGTGCCAGCAAGGGGTGGGAGGGTTATGGCTACACCTTC
CDR3 protein: CASKGWEGYGYTF
D gene: -
V gene: TRBV2
clone size: -
J gene: TRBJ1-2

CDR3 DNA: TGTGCCAGCAGCTCACCCCTCTATGGCTACACCTTC
CDR3 protein: CASSSPLYGYTF
D gene: -
V gene: TRBV13
clone size: -
J gene: TRBJ1-2

CDR3 DNA: TGTGCCAGCAGCTTGGATTCTGCTGGGGGAAGCCCCTACGAGCAGTACTTC
CDR3 protein: CASSLDSAGGSPYEQYF
D gene: -
V gene: TRBV7-2
clone size: -
J gene: TRBJ2-7

CDR3 DNA: TGTGCCAGCAGCTTAGATCGGACAGGGACTGTTGGCTACACCTTC
CDR3 protein: CASSLDRTGTVGYTF
D gene: TRBD1
V gene: TRBV7-3
clone size: -
J gene: TRBJ1-2

CDR3 DNA: TGCGCCAGCAGCCAAGTGTTGTCCAGGAGCAATCAGCCCCAGCATTTT
CDR3 protein: CASSQVLSRSNQPQHF
D gene: -
V gene: TRBV4-1
clone size: -
J gene: TRBJ1-5

CDR3 DNA: TGTGCCAGCAGTTCTCGAAGGGGGGAAGCTTTCTTT
CDR3 protein: CASSSRRGEAFF
D gene: -
V gene: TRBV11-2
clone size: once
J gene: TRBJ1-1

CDR3 DNA: TGTGCCAGCAGCTTTAGTAGCTCCTACGAGCAGTACTTC
CDR3 protein: CASSFSSSYEQYF
D gene: -
V gene: TRBV11-2
clone size: -
J gene: TRBJ2-7

CDR3 DNA: TGTGCCAGCAGCGTAGTCCTCACCGGGGAGCTGTTTTTT
CDR3 protein: CASSVVLTGELFF
D gene: -
V gene: TRBV9
clone size: -
J gene: TRBJ2-2

CDR3 DNA: TGTGCCAGCAGTTTAAGCGGTGGAGCGTACCCGGGAAACACCATATATTTT
CDR3 protein: CASSLSGGAYPGNTIYF
D gene: -
V gene: TRBV28
clone size: -
J gene: TRBJ1-3

CDR3 DNA: TGTGCCACCAGCAGAGATCGTACAGTAACAAGCCGGACCCAGTACTTC
CDR3 protein: CATSRDRTVTSRTQYF
D gene: -
V gene: TRBV15
clone size: -
J gene: TRBJ2-5

CDR3 DNA: TGTGCCACCAAAAAGGAAAGGACTAGCGGGAGTTCTTACGAGCAGTACTTC
CDR3 protein: CATKKERTSGSSYEQYF
D gene: TRBD2
V gene: TRBV7-8
clone size: -
J gene: TRBJ2-7

CDR3 DNA: TGTGCCACCGCTACCCCGCAGGGAAGAGGGAATGAGCAGTTCTTC
CDR3 protein: CATATPQGRGNEQFF
D gene: -
V gene: TRBV21-1
clone size: -
J gene: TRBJ2-1

CDR3 DNA: TGCGCCAGCAGCCACCTAACGACCAGGGGGACCGAAAAACTGTTTTTT
CDR3 protein: CASSHLTTRGTEKLFF
D gene: TRBD1
V gene: TRBV4-1
clone size: -
J gene: TRBJ1-4

CDR3 DNA: TGTGCCAGCAGCTCCCGAAGAGGGACTAGCGGGAGACTTCCCTACGAGCAGTACTTC
CDR3 protein: CASSSRRGTSGRLPYEQYF
D gene: TRBD2
V gene: TRBV5-6
clone size: -
J gene: TRBJ2-7

CDR3 DNA: TGTGCCAGCAGTGACCGGGACGGCCAAGAGACCCAGTACTTC
CDR3 protein: CASSDRDGQETQYF
D gene: -
V gene: TRBV6-1
clone size: -
J gene: TRBJ2-5

CDR3 DNA: TGTGCCAGCAGCTTAGCTAATCGCGAGCAGTACTTC
CDR3 protein: CASSLANREQYF
D gene: -
V gene: TRBV7-9
clone size: -
J gene: TRBJ2-7

CDR3 DNA: TGTGCCAGCAGCGCCGGGACTTATAGCAATCAGCCCCAGCATTTT
CDR3 protein: CASSAGTYSNQPQHF
D gene: -
V gene: TRBV2
clone size: -
J gene: TRBJ1-5

CDR3 DNA: TGTGCCAGCAGTCTTTGGGATATAAAGGACAGACCGTCCTACGAGCAGTACTTC
CDR3 protein: CASSLWDIKDRPSYEQYF
D gene: -
V gene: TRBV28
clone size: -
J gene: TRBJ2-7

CDR3 DNA: TGCGCCAGCAGCCAACAGCGGGAGAGGGAAAACATTCAGTACTTC
CDR3 protein: CASSQQRERENIQYF
D gene: TRBD2
V gene: TRBV4-1
clone size: few
J gene: TRBJ2-4

CDR3 DNA: TGTGCCAGCAGCTGGTTGACCTCCTACGAGCAGTACTTC
CDR3 protein: CASSWLTSYEQYF
D gene: -
V gene: TRBV5-8
clone size: -
J gene: TRBJ2-7

CDR3 DNA: TGTGCCAGCAGTTTTTTGGGGCAGAACACTGAAGCTTTCTTT
CDR3 protein: CASSFLGQNTEAFF
D gene: -
V gene: TRBV27
clone size: -
J gene: TRBJ1-1

CDR3 DNA: TGCGCCAGCAGCCAAGATGGCGCCATTCCGTACGAGCAGTACTTC
CDR3 protein: CASSQDGAIPYEQYF
D gene: -
V gene: TRBV4-1
clone size: -
J gene: TRBJ2-7

CDR3 DNA: TGTGCCAGCAGCCCAGCTAGCGGGAGGTCGTATGAGCAGTTCTTC
CDR3 protein: CASSPASGRSYEQFF
D gene: TRBD2
V gene: TRBV7-2
clone size: -
J gene: TRBJ2-1

CDR3 DNA: TGTGCCAGCAGTTTCTCCCTGGAGCAGTACTTC
CDR3 protein: CASSFSLEQYF
D gene: -
V gene: TRBV27
clone size: -
J gene: TRBJ2-7

CDR3 DNA: TGCGCCAGCAGCAAAGGGTGGGAGCAGTACTTC
CDR3 protein: CASSKGWEQYF
D gene: -
V gene: TRBV4-3
clone size: -
J gene: TRBJ2-7

CDR3 DNA: TGTGCCAGCAGGCCCGGGACAGGGACCTTCCCTGGAGAAAAACTGTTTTTT
CDR3 protein: CASRPGTGTFPGEKLFF
D gene: TRBD1
V gene: TRBV27
clone size: -
J gene: TRBJ1-4

CDR3 DNA: TGTGCCAGCAGCCAGGGATATGGCTACGAGCAGTACTTC
CDR3 protein: CASSQGYGYEQYF
D gene: -
V gene: TRBV14
clone size: -
J gene: TRBJ2-7

CDR3 DNA: TGTGCCAGCACCTCGAGCGGGAGCGCCGGGGAGCTGTTTTTT
CDR3 protein: CASTSSGSAGELFF
D gene: TRBD2
V gene: TRBV6-5
clone size: -
J gene: TRBJ2-2

CDR3 DNA: TGTGCCAGCAGTGAGAGCGGGGAGCTGTTTTTT
CDR3 protein: CASSESGELFF
D gene: -
V gene: TRBV6-4
clone size: -
J gene: TRBJ2-2

CDR3 DNA: TGTGCCACCAGGGTTTCTGGCACTGAAGCTTTCTTT
CDR3 protein: CATRVSGTEAFF
D gene: -
V gene: TRBV19
clone size: -
J gene: TRBJ1-1

CDR3 DNA: TGTGCCAGCAGTCCGACGCCGACAGGGTGGGGGCCCGGGGAGCTGTTTTTT
CDR3 protein: CASSPTPTGWGPGELFF
D gene: TRBD1
V gene: TRBV27
clone size: -
J gene: TRBJ2-2

CDR3 DNA: TGTGCCAGCAGTGAATGGGTGGGAGTGACATACGAGCAGTACTTC
CDR3 protein: CASSEWVGVTYEQYF
D gene: -
V gene: TRBV2
clone size: -
J gene: TRBJ2-7

CDR3 DNA: TGTGCCAGCAGCACAAAGGGGGCCTCCTACGAGCAGTACTTC
CDR3 protein: CASSTKGASYEQYF
D gene: TRBD1
V gene: TRBV27
clone size: -
J gene: TRBJ2-7